The next 12 T cell receptor beta chains were all read from a single sample in a study of a mutant IDH1 vaccine in newly diagnosed glioma. This sample's time point: baseline, week 1 (first vaccination visit). Described treatment: pre-vaccination baseline after standard-of-care therapy. Libraries were prepared by immunoSEQ multiplex PCR; TCRdb keeps only in-frame clonotypes and omits some of them. The sample holds some 59,000 clones, around 80% seen once. Sequencing was performed on PBMCs, taken from a glioma patient treated with radiotherapy, temozolomide or both. These receptor sequences come from a man aged 18 to 29 with glioma.

This clone was recorded once. The chain carries TRBV6-1 and TRBJ2-1, with TRBD1 matching over 8 bases. The ends lost 6 bases at V and 5 bases at J; junction bases unmatched: 9. The CDR3 has 15 residues. Per germline, CDR1 MNHNS and CDR2 SASEGT. This CDR3 reads CASSQDRAPNNEQFF. CDR3 nucleotides: TGTGCCAGCAGCCAGGACAGGGCTCCAAACAATGAGCAGTTCTTC.

The chain links TRBV6-5 to TRBJ2-2; possibly TRBD2 for D (6 bases). Germline V gene data show CDR1 as MNHEY and CDR2 as SVGAGI. Trimming cost V 5 bases and J 6 bases, with 16 bases left between them. There are 15 residues in the CDR3. The CDR3 DNA is TGTGCCAGCAGTCTATCTAGCGCCCTCTCCGGGGAGCTGTTTTTT. Translating it yields CASSLSSALSGELFF.

This clone was seen more than once but under ten times. V is TRBV19 and J is TRBJ1-1; D uncertain. V gave up 3 bases and J gave up 0 bases, with 8 bases separating them. This CDR3 comprises 14 residues. CDR1 and CDR2 (germline): LNHDA, SQIVND (reference sequence). The CDR3 coding sequence is TGTGCCAGTAGTATCTCTTTGTTGAACACTGAAGCTTTCTTT. This codes for CASSISLLNTEAFF.

This chain uses TRBV30 with TRBJ1-3; no definite D call. This CDR3 has 12 amino acids. Germline V CDR1 and CDR2: GTSNPN, SVGIG (reference sequence). V was trimmed by 5 bases and J by 0 bases, leaving 5 bases between them. The CDR3 reads CAWLSSGNTIYF. In nucleotides, the CDR3 is TGTGCCTGGCTGAGCTCTGGAAACACCATATATTTT.

The chain couples TRBV7-2 to TRBJ2-7, with D possibly matching TRBD1 (6 bases). CDR1 is SGHTA, CDR2 FQGNSA, per germline. Trimming removed 5 bases from V and 7 bases from J, with 12 bases in between. This CDR3 spans 12 amino acids. The CDR3, as DNA: TGTGCCAGCAGCCTAACCGGGACAGAGCAGTACTTC. Amino acid sequence: CASSLTGTEQYF.

The chain joins TRBV7-2 to TRBJ2-3; TRBD2 matches at 8 bases. V dropped 3 bases and J dropped 3; count of bases not matched to a gene: 8. The germline CDR1 and CDR2 sequences are SGHTA and FQGNSA. The CDR3 is 16 amino acids. CDR3 coding DNA: TGTGCCAGCAGCTTGGTAGGGACTAGGGGAACAGATACGCAGTATTTT. Translating gives CASSLVGTRGTDTQYF.

V and J are TRBV7-9 and TRBJ2-2; 8 bases are shared with TRBD2. In germline, CDR1 is SEHNR, CDR2 FQNEAQ (reference sequence). Unmatched junction bases numbered 8, after V lost 6 bases and J lost 2 bases. The length of the CDR3 is 16 residues. The CDR3 here is CASRKDSGKNTGELFF. CDR3 nucleotides: TGTGCCAGCAGAAAAGATAGCGGGAAAAACACCGGGGAGCTGTTTTTT.

V is TRBV7-9 and J is TRBJ2-1, with 13 bases lining up with TRBD2. CDR1 is SEHNR and CDR2 is FQNEAQ in the germline V gene (reference sequence). The CDR3 is 15 amino acids. J was trimmed by 7 bases and V by 5 bases; bases with no gene match: 5. The CDR3 bases are TGTGCCAGCAGCATTGGGACTAGCGGGATTAATGAGCAGTTCTTC. It is translated as CASSIGTSGINEQFF.

The CDR3 reads CASRHSSGANVLTF. The CDR3 nucleotides read TGTGCCAGCCGACATTCCTCTGGGGCCAACGTCCTGACTTTC. The chain uses TRBV25-1 and TRBJ2-6, with no clear D. This CDR3 contains 14 residues. In germline, CDR1 is MGHDK, CDR2 SYGVNS. The germline V and J ends were trimmed by 8 bases and 0 bases, with 8 bases remaining between them.

The chain links TRBV2 to TRBJ1-2; 10 nucleotides line up with TRBD1. Germline assignment: CDR1 SNHLY and CDR2 FYNNEI. CDR3 size: 13 residues. The ends lost 5 bases at V and 4 bases at J; junction bases unmatched: 1. For the CDR3, the DNA is TGTGCCAGCAGTCGGGACAGGGGCTATGGCTACACCTTC. Encoded protein: CASSRDRGYGYTF.

The chain has TRBV19 and TRBJ1-5, with TRBD1 as a possible D gene (5 bases). The germline gives CDR1 LNHDA, CDR2 SQIVND (reference sequence). V lost 5 bases to trimming and J lost 1 base, with 15 bases between them. The CDR3 totals 16 residues. The CDR3 is CASSPRGELSNQPQHF. The CDR3 nucleotides are TGTGCCAGTAGTCCCCGGGGGGAGTTAAGCAATCAGCCCCAGCATTTT.

V usage is TRBV7-9 and J usage is TRBJ2-7; D is possibly TRBD1 (6 bases). The CDR3 covers 13 residues. Germline assignment: CDR1 SEHNR and CDR2 FQNEAQ (reference sequence). Trimming took off 4 bases at V and 5 bases at J, with 12 bases between the two ends. This CDR3 reads CASSSGTTNEQYF. In DNA, the CDR3 is TGTGCCAGCAGCTCAGGGACAACAAACGAGCAGTACTTC.